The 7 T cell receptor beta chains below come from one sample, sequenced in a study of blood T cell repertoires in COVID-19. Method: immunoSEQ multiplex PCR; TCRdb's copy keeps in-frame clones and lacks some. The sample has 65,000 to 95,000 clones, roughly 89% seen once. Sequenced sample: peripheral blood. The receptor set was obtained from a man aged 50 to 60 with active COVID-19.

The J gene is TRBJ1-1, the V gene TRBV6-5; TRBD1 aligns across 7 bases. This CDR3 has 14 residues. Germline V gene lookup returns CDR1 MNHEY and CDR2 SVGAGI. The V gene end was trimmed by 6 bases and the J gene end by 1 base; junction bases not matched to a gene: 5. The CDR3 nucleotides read TGTGCCAGCAGCCCGGACAGGCGGAACACTGAAGCTTTCTTT. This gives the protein CASSPDRRNTEAFF.

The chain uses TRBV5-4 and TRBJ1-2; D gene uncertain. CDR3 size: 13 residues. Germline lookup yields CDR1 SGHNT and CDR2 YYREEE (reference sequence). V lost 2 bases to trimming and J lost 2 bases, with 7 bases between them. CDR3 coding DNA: TGTGCCAGCAGCTTAAGTCAGAACTATGGCTACACCTTC. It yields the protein CASSLSQNYGYTF. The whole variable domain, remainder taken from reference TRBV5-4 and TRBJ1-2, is ETGVTQSPTHLIKTRGQQVTLRCSSQSGHNTVSWYQQALGQGPQFIFQYYREEENGRGNFPPRFSGLQFPNYSSELNVNALELDDSALYLCASSLSQNYGYTFGSGTRLTVV.

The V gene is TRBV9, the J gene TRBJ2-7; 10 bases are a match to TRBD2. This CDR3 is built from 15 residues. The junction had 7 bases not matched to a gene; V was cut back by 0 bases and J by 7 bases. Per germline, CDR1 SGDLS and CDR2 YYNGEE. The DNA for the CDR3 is TGTGCCAGCAGCGTAGAACAGCGGGGGGGCCTGGAGCAGTACTTC. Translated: CASSVEQRGGLEQYF.

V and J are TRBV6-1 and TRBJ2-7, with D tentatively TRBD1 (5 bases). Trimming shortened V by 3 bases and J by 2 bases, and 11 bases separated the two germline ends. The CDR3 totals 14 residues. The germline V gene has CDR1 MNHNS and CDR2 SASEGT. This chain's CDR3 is CASSEGRRAYEQYF. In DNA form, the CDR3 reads TGTGCCAGCAGTGAGGGGCGCCGGGCCTACGAGCAGTACTTC.

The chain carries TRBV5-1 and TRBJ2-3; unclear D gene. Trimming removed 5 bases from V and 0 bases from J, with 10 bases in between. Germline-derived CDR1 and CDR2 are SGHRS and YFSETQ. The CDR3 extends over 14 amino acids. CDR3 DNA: TGCGCCAGCAGTGTGGAGAGGAGCACAGATACGCAGTATTTT. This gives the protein CASSVERSTDTQYF. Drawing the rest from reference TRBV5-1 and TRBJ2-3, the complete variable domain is KAGVTQTPRYLIKTRGQQVTLSCSPISGHRSVSWYQQTPGQGLQFLFEYFSETQRNKGNFPGRFSGRQFSNSRSEMNVSTLELGDSALYLCASSVERSTDTQYFGPGTRLTVL.

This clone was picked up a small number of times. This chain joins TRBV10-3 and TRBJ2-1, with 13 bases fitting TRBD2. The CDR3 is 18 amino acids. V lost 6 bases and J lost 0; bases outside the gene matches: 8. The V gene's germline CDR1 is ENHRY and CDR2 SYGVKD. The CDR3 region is CAIRATSGGTSSYNEQFF. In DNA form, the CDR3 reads TGTGCCATCAGAGCGACTAGCGGGGGGACGAGCTCCTACAATGAGCAGTTCTTC.

The DNA of the CDR3 is TGTGCCAGCAGCAAAGTTGCGGGGGCCAAACAGGGCCCTAGATTTAGTCGCTACACCTTC. This sequence encodes CASSKVAGAKQGPRFSRYTF. The genes are TRBV21-1 and TRBJ1-2. TRBV21-1 is termed a pseudogene. The CDR3 totals 20 residues.